This T cell receptor beta chain came from a study of T-cell memory formation after mild COVID-19 (TCRdb year 2021). Notes on the research overall: TCR sequence clusters from the two donors were largely donor specific. Two young, previously healthy adult volunteers made up the cohort, one male and one female. In two donors, T-cell clones that expanded and contracted after mild COVID-19 were followed by sequencing TCRalpha and TCRbeta repertoires longitudinally. What the research found in general, with its limitations: Some responding clones were detected in pre-infection memory, which suggested that pre-existing cross-reactive memory T cells had joined the SARS-CoV-2 response. SARS-CoV-2 specificity of the second-wave clones peaking on day 37 was not confirmed. Contracting CD4+ clones were located mainly in the CM and EM memory subsets, whereas CD8+ clones were found to be enriched in EMRA. The study covered only a couple of mild cases, and larger cohorts including severe cases with pre-infection samples were considered necessary. Clones contracting from day 15 to 85 had balanced CD4/CD8 phenotypes, while a second wave expanding from day 15 to 37 was biased towards CD4+.

Taken from the germline V gene, the CDR1 and CDR2 loops are SGHTA and FQGTGA. The CDR3 measures 13 amino acids from cysteine to phenylalanine. The sequence is cut down to CDR3 DNA, 39 bases in frame from base 1. Trimming accounts for 5 bases at V and 9 bases at J, while the number of junction bases matched to no gene is 6. The data were produced on an Illumina NovaSeq 6000. cDNA libraries for TCRalpha and TCRbeta were prepared by 5'RACE using constant-segment primers, with sample barcodes and unique molecular identifiers added. RNA was extracted from every sample with Trizol reagent. Library amplification was performed in two PCR steps, and a second sample barcode and Illumina TruSeq adapters were introduced in the second step. Sequencing of libraries was performed on an Illumina NovaSeq with 2 x 150 bp paired-end reads. The paper's processing steps were these. The reads were demultiplexed and collapsed into UMI-guided consensus sequences using migec v1.2.7. With mixcr v2.1.11, UMI consensuses were aligned to TRA and TRB V and J templates and assembled into clonotypes. Clonotypes were classified as expanded or contracted when called significant by both edgeR and NoisET, with noise models trained on biological replicates. edgeR calls used a false discovery rate-adjusted p below 0.01 and a log2 fold-change threshold of 1. As an exploratory analysis of dynamics, PCA with hierarchical clustering was applied to max-normalized trajectories of the 1000 most abundant clonotypes. Separately sequenced CD4+ and CD8+ repertoires were used to assign the CD4 or CD8 phenotype of responding clones. The public sequencing data were trimmed at Q25 with fastp and processed into clonotypes with MiXCR by TCRdb, which kept only in-frame beta chains. Every CDR3 protein is listed once, alongside the most common genes and DNA of its rows. TCRdb, not the authors, supplied the V and J calls. Recorded for this sample are roughly 170,000 distinct CDR3 sequences; approximately 17% of them occurred a single time. The top ten clones comprise 3% to 4.5% of the sample.

This clonotype was observed a handful of times. Its antigen remains undetermined. No base quality information exists; no much larger clone differs at one position. PBMCs were isolated by Ficoll-Paque density gradient centrifugation. This TCR derives from a man between 18 and 35 years old who had mild COVID-19 (a few samples of this study predate the infection). The sample titles of this study are shuffled in the database, so cell type and time point are left out; the donor was told from shared clones. The rearranged segments are TRBV7-3 and TRBJ2-1, and 8 junction bases match TRBD1. Input material: PBMCs or a T cell subset sorted from them (not recorded which). The sequenced DNA: TGTGCCAGCAGCGGACAGGGTTTCGGTGAGCAGTTCTTC. Its translation is CASSGQGFGEQFF.